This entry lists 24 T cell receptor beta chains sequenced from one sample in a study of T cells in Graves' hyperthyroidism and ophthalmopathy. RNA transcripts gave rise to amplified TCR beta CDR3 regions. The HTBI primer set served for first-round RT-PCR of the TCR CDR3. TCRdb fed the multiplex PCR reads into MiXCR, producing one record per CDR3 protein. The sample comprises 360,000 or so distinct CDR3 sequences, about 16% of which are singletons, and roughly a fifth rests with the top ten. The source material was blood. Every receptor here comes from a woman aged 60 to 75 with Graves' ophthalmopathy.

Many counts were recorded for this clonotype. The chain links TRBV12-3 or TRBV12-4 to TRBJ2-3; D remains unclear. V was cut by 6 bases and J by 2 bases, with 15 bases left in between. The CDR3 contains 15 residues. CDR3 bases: TGTGCCAGCAGCCCAGACGGCAGGTCCACAGATACGCAGTATTTT. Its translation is CASSPDGRSTDTQYF.

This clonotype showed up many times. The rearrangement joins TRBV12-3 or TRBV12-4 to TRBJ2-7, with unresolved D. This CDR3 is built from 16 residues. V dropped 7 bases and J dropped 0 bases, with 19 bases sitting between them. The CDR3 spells CASTLRGRASSYEQYF. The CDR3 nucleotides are TGTGCCAGCACCCTCCGCGGACGGGCAAGCTCCTACGAGCAGTACTTC.

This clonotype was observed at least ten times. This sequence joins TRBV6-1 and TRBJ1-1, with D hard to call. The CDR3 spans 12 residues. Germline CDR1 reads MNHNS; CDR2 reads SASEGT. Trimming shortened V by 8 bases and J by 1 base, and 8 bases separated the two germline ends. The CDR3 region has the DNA TGTGCCAGCTGGGAACCGAACACTGAAGCTTTCTTT. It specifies CASWEPNTEAFF.

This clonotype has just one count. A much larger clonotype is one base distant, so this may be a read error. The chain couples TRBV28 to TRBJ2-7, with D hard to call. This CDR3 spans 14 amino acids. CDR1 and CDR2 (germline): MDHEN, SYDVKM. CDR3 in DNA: TGTACCAGCAGTTTCTCGCACAACTCCTACGAGCAGTACTTC. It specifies CTSSFSHNSYEQYF.

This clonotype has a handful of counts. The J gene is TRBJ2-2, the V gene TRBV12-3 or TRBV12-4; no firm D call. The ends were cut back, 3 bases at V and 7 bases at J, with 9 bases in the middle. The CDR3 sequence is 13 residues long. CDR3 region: CASSFMVGGELFF. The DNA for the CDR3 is TGTGCCAGCAGTTTCATGGTGGGCGGGGAGCTGTTTTTT.

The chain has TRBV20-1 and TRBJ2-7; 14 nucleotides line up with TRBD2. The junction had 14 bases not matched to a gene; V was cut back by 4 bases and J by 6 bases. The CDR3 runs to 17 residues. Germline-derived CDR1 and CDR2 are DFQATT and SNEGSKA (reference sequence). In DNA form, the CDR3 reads TGCAGTGCTATGGGACTAGCGGGAGAAATTTGGGCGGGCGAGCAGTACTTC. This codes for CSAMGLAGEIWAGEQYF.

The CDR3 reads CASRPAGGLGRPDTQYF. For the CDR3, the DNA is TGTGCCAGCAGGCCGGCCGGGGGGCTAGGCAGGCCAGATACGCAGTATTTT. The chain is built from TRBV12-3 or TRBV12-4 and TRBJ2-3; possible D gene TRBD2, 7 bases. This CDR3 region has 17 residues. Trimming left V 6 bases short and J 4 bases short, with 23 bases between.

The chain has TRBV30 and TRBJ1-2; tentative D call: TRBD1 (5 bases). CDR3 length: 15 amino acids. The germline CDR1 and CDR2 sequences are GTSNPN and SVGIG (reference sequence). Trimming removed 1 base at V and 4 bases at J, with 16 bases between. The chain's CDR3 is CAWSDPRLGVYGYTF. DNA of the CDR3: TGTGCCTGGAGTGACCCCCGGCTAGGGGTCTATGGCTACACCTTC.

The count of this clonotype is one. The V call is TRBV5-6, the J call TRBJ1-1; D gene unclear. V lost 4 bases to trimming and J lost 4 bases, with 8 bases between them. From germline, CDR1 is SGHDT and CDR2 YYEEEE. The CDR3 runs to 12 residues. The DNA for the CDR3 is TGTGCCAGCAGCCAATATTTCACTGAAGCTTTCTTT. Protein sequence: CASSQYFTEAFF.

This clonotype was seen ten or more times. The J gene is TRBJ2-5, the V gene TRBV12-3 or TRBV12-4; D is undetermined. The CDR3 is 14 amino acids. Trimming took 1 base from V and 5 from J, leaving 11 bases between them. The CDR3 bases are TGTGCCAGCAGTTTAGACATAGGGCCGGAGACCCAGTACTTC. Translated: CASSLDIGPETQYF.

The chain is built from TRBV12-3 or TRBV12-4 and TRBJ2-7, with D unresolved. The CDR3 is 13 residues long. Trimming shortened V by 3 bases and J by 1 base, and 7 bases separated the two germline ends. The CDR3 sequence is CASSFYLSYEQYF. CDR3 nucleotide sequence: TGTGCCAGCAGTTTTTATCTATCCTACGAGCAGTACTTC.

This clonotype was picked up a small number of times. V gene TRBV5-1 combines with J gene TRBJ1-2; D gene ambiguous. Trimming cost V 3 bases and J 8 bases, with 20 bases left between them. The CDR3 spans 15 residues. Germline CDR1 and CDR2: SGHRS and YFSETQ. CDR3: CASSSGGPAPGGYTF. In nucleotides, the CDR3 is TGCGCCAGCAGCTCGGGCGGGCCAGCCCCTGGGGGCTACACCTTC.

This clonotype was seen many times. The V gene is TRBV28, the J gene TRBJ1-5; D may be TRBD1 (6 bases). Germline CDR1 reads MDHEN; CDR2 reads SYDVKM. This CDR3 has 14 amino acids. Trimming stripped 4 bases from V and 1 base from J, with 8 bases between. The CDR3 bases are TGTGCCAGCAGTTCGGGACACAGCAATCAGCCCCAGCATTTT. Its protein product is CASSSGHSNQPQHF.

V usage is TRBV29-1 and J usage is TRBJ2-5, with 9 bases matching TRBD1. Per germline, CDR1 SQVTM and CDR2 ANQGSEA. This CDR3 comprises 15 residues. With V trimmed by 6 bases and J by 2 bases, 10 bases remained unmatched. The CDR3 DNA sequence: TGCAGCGTCGCTGGGGACAGGGACGGGCAAGAGACCCAGTACTTC. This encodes CSVAGDRDGQETQYF.

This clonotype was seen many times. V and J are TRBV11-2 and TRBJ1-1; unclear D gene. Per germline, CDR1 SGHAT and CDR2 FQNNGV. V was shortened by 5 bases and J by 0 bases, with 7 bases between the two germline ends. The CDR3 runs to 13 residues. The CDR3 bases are TGTGCCAGCAGCCTAAGGCTGAACACTGAAGCTTTCTTT. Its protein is CASSLRLNTEAFF.

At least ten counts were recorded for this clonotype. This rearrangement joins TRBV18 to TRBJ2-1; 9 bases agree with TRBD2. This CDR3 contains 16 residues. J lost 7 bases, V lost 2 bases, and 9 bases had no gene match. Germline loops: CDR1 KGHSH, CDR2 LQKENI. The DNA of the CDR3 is TGTGCCAGCTCACCAGGCTATAGCGGGAGTGCGAATGAGCAGTTCTTC. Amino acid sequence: CASSPGYSGSANEQFF.

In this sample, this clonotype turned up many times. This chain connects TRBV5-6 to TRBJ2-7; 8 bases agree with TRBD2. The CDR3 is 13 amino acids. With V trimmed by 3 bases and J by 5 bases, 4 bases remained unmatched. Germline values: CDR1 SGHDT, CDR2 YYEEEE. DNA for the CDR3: TGTGCCAGCAGCTCGGGACTAGTCCACGAGCAGTACTTC. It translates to CASSSGLVHEQYF.

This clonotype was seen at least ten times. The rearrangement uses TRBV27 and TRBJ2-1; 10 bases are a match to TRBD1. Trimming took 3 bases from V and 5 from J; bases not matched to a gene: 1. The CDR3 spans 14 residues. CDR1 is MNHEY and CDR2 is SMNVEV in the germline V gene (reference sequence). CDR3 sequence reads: CASSLDRGNNEQFF. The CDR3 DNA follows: TGTGCCAGCAGTTTGGACAGGGGGAACAATGAGCAGTTCTTC.

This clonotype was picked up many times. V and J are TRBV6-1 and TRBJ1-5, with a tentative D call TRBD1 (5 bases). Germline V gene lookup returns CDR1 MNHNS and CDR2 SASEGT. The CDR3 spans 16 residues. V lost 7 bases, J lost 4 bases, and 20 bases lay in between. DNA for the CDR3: TGTGCCAGCACGATGGGGCCAGGGCGAACTAATCAGCCCCAGCATTTT. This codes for CASTMGPGRTNQPQHF.

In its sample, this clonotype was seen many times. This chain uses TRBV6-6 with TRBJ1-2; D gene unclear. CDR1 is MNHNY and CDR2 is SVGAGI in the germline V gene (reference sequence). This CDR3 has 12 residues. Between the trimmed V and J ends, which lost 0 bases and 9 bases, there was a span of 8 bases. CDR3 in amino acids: CASSYSDRSYTF. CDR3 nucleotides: TGTGCCAGCAGTTACTCAGACCGGAGCTACACCTTC.

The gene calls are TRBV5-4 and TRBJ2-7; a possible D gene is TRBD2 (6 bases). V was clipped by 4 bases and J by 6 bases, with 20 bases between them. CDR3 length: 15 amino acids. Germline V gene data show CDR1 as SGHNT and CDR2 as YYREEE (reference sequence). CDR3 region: CASSARTEGMAEQYF. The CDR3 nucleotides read TGTGCCAGCAGCGCCCGGACGGAGGGGATGGCCGAGCAGTACTTC. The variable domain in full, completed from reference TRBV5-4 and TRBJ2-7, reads ETGVTQSPTHLIKTRGQQVTLRCSSQSGHNTVSWYQQALGQGPQFIFQYYREEENGRGNFPPRFSGLQFPNYSSELNVNALELDDSALYLCASSARTEGMAEQYFGPGTRLTVT.

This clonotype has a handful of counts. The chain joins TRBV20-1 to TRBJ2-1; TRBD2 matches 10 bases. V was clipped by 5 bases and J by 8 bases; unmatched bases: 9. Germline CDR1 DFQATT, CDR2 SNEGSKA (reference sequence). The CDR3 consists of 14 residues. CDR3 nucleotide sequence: TGCAGTGCTCCCAGCGGGAGGGCCGTGGATGAGCAGTTCTTC. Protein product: CSAPSGRAVDEQFF.

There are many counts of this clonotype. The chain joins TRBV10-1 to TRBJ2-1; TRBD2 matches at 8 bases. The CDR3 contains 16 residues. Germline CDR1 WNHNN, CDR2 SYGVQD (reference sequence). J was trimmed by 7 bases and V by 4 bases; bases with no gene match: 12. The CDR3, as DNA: TGCGCCAGCAGTGGGGAGACTAGCGAGATGTCGAATGAGCAGTTCTTC. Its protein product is CASSGETSEMSNEQFF.

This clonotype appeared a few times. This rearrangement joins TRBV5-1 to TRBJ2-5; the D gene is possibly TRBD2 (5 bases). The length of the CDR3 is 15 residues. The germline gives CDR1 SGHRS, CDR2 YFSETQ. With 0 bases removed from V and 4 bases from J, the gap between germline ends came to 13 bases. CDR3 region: CASSLDVLAGETQYF. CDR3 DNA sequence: TGCGCCAGCAGCTTGGACGTTTTGGCGGGAGAGACCCAGTACTTC.